These 14 T cell receptor beta chains were sequenced from one sample in a study of T-cell reconstitution after alpha-beta-depleted transplantation in children. Unique molecular identifiers were incorporated during preparation of the TCRbeta library. One entry per CDR3 protein results from TCRdb running MiXCR on the PCR reads. The sample contains 200,000 to 300,000 distinct CDR3 sequences, about 12% of which appear only once. Material: PBMCs from the stem cell graft donor, obtained from the stem cell graft. The origin of the receptors is a human donor who donated a stem cell graft to a child with acute lymphoblastic leukemia.

This clonotype has a count of ten or more. This chain uses TRBV10-3 with TRBJ2-3, with D perhaps matching TRBD2 (6 bases). Looked up from germline, CDR1 is ENHRY and CDR2 is SYGVKD. This CDR3 region has 14 residues. The V and J ends lost 4 bases and 4 bases respectively, with 12 bases between them. The DNA for the CDR3 is TGTGCCATCAGTGGGGGGGATGGGGCAGATACGCAGTATTTT. Amino acid sequence: CAISGGDGADTQYF.

Remarks on this clonotype: This could be a read error, since a much larger clone is one nucleotide away. The chain recombines TRBV29-1 with TRBJ2-1, with 8 bases matching TRBD2. V gave up 0 bases and J gave up 5 bases; unmatched junction bases: 12. The CDR3 is made up of 17 amino acids. CDR1 and CDR2 (germline): SQVTM, ANQGSEA. CDR3 amino acids: CSVEDVEVQRENNEQFF. CDR3 bases: TGCAGCGTTGAAGATGTGGAGGTCCAGCGGGAGAACAATGAGCAGTTCTTC.

This clonotype was counted at least ten times. The V gene is TRBV4-2, the J gene TRBJ1-1; D remains unclear. The CDR3 sequence is 14 residues long. The ends were cut back, 4 bases at V and 0 bases at J, with 9 bases in the middle. The germline gives CDR1 LGHNA, CDR2 YNFKEQ. The CDR3 loop reads CASSLAWMNTEAFF. The CDR3 coding sequence is TGTGCCAGCAGCCTCGCCTGGATGAACACTGAAGCTTTCTTT.

This clonotype was counted at least ten times. V usage is TRBV25-1 and J usage is TRBJ1-1; 8 positions agree with TRBD1. The germline gives CDR1 MGHDK, CDR2 SYGVNS. There are 17 residues in the CDR3. Trimming removed 1 base from V and 6 bases from J; junction bases left unmatched: 13. The CDR3 sequence: CASSESGQGASRAEAFF. The CDR3 DNA reads as TGTGCCAGCAGTGAATCGGGTCAGGGGGCCAGTCGCGCTGAAGCTTTCTTT.

There are many counts of this clonotype. V is TRBV5-1 and J is TRBJ2-3; TRBD2 agrees at 10 bases. V was pared by 4 bases and J by 11 bases, with 16 bases of the junction left unmatched. CDR3 length equals 16 residues. Germline CDR1 SGHRS, CDR2 YFSETQ. The CDR3 DNA follows: TGCGCCAGCAGCGCCTCACCTAGCGGGGGAGCCAATGGGCAGTATTTT. It yields the protein CASSASPSGGANGQYF. The complete variable domain, with remaining parts taken from reference TRBV5-1 and TRBJ2-3, reads KAGVTQTPRYLIKTRGQQVTLSCSPISGHRSVSWYQQTPGQGLQFLFEYFSETQRNKGNFPGRFSGRQFSNSRSEMNVSTLELGDSALYLCASSASPSGGANGQYFGPGTRLTVL.

This clonotype was counted ten times or more. This chain connects TRBV29-1 to TRBJ1-3; the D is unclear. The CDR3 runs to 13 residues. Trimming removed 4 bases at V and 1 base at J, with 8 bases between. Per the germline V gene, CDR1 is SQVTM and CDR2 is ANQGSEA. This CDR3 reads CSVGIGSGNTIYF. CDR3 bases: TGCAGCGTTGGGATCGGGTCTGGAAACACCATATATTTT.

This clonotype was seen at least ten times. The CDR3 loop reads CASSQDDLAGGRFF. CDR3 bases: TGCGCCAGCAGCCAAGACGACCTAGCGGGGGGTCGGTTCTTC. The chain uses TRBV4-1 and TRBJ2-1; 11 positions match TRBD2. Germline V gene sequence: CDR1 MGHRA, CDR2 YSYEKL. The CDR3 is 14 amino acids. V shed 0 bases and J 15 bases; nucleotides not matched to a gene: 7.

This clonotype appeared many times. The V gene is TRBV12-3 or TRBV12-4, the J gene TRBJ2-1; possibly TRBD2 for D (5 bases). The CDR3 has 13 amino acids. V dropped 2 bases and J dropped 9 bases, with 11 bases sitting between them. CDR3 nucleotide sequence: TGTGCCAGCAGTTTAACGGGGAGTGGTGAGCAGTTCTTC. Protein sequence: CASSLTGSGEQFF.

The table lists this clonotype with many counts. The gene calls are TRBV15 and TRBJ2-5; no reliable D call. From germline, CDR1 is LNHNV and CDR2 YYDKDF (reference sequence). The CDR3 consists of 11 residues. V was clipped by 5 bases and J by 4 bases, with 5 bases between them. CDR3 nucleotide sequence: TGTGCCACCAGCGCTAGAGAGACCCAGTACTTC. Translating it yields CATSARETQYF.

There are many counts of this clonotype. J is TRBJ2-7 and V is TRBV13; TRBD2 matches at 7 bases. Germline values: CDR1 PRHDT, CDR2 FYEKMQ (reference sequence). The CDR3 sequence is 15 residues long. Trimming at V came to 6 bases and at J to 4 bases, leaving 12 bases not matched to a gene. The CDR3 sequence is CASRRWWEGPYEQYF. In nucleotides, the CDR3 is TGTGCCAGCAGACGCTGGTGGGAGGGCCCGTACGAGCAGTACTTC.

This clonotype was observed many times. This chain connects TRBV20-1 to TRBJ2-3, with D perhaps given as TRBD1 or TRBD2 (5 bases each). The CDR3 loop spans 14 amino acids. Deletions cut 5 bases from V and 7 bases from J, with 19 bases between. Germline V gene lookup returns CDR1 DFQATT and CDR2 SNEGSKA (reference sequence). In nucleotides, the CDR3 is TGCAGTGCTTCCGGGACGGCAATCTCCCATACGCAGTATTTT. Translated: CSASGTAISHTQYF.

This clonotype has ten or more counts. V usage is TRBV13 and J usage is TRBJ2-7, with D unresolved. Germline values: CDR1 PRHDT, CDR2 FYEKMQ (reference sequence). The CDR3 sequence is 13 residues long. Trimming shortened V by 5 bases and J by 4 bases, and 12 bases separated the two germline ends. The CDR3 spells CASSPAGTYEQYF. CDR3 DNA: TGTGCCAGCAGCCCCGCAGGAACATACGAGCAGTACTTC.

This chain links TRBV20-1 with TRBJ1-6; 8 bases line up with TRBD1. Germline loops: CDR1 DFQATT, CDR2 SNEGSKA (reference sequence). V shed 0 bases, J shed 5 bases, and the junction held 6 bases outside the gene matches. This CDR3 has 16 residues. This chain's CDR3 is CSARDLVGQDNSPLHF. The CDR3 nucleotides are TGCAGTGCTAGAGATTTGGTGGGACAGGATAATTCACCCCTCCACTTT.

There are many counts of this clonotype. V and J are TRBV5-1 and TRBJ2-7, with 7 bases that match TRBD1. The J segment lost 0 bases and the V segment lost 2 bases, leaving 5 bases of the junction unmatched. This CDR3 has 15 residues. The germline CDR1 and CDR2 sequences are SGHRS and YFSETQ. The CDR3: CASSLTGANSYEQYF. CDR3 DNA: TGCGCCAGCAGCTTAACAGGGGCGAACTCCTACGAGCAGTACTTC.